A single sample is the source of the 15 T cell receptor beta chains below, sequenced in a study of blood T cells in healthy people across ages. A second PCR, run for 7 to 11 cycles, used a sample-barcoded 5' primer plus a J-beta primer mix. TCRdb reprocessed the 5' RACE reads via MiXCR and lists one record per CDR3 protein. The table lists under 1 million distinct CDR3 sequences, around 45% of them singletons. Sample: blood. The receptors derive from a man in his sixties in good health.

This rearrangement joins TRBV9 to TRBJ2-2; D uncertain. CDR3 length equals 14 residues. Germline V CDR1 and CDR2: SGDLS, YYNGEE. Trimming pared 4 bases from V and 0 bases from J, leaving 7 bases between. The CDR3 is CASSPRTNTGELFF. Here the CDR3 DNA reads TGTGCCAGCAGCCCTCGTACGAACACCGGGGAGCTGTTTTTT. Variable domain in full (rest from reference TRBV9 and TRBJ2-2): DSGVTQTPKHLITATGQRVTLRCSPRSGDLSVYWYQQSLDQGLQFLIQYYNGEERAKGNILERFSAQQFPDLHSELNLSSLELGDSALYFCASSPRTNTGELFFGEGSRLTVL.

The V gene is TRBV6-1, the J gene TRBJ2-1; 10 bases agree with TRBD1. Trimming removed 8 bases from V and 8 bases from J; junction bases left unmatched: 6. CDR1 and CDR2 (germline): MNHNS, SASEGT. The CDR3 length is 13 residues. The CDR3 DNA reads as TGTGCCAGCCAGGACAGGGGGGGTTATGAGCAGTTCTTC. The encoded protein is CASQDRGGYEQFF.

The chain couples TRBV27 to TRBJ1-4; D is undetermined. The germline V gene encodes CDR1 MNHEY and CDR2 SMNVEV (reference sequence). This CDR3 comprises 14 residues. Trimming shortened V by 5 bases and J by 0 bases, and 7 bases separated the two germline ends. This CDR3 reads CASSQTATNEKLFF. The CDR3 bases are TGTGCCAGCAGTCAAACCGCAACTAATGAAAAACTGTTTTTT. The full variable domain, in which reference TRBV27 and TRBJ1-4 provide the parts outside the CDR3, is EAQVTQNPRYLITVTGKKLTVTCSQNMNHEYMSWYRQDPGLGLRQIYYSMNVEVTDKGDVPEGYKVSRKEKRNFPLILESPSPNQTSLYFCASSQTATNEKLFFGSGTQLSVL.

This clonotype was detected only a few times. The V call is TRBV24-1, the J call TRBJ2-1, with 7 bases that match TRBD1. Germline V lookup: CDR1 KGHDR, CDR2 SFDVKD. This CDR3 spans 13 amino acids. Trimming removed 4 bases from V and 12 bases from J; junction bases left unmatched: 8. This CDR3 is CATSDNLNRGQFF. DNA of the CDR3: TGTGCCACCAGTGACAATCTGAACAGGGGGCAGTTCTTC.

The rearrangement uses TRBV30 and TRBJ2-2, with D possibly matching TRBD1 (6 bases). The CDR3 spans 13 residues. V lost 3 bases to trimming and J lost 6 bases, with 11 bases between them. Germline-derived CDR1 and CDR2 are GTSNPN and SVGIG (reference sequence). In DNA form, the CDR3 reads TGTGCCTGGAGGGACAGAGACGCCGGGGAGCTGTTTTTT. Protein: CAWRDRDAGELFF.

The CDR3 reads CSATASEFYGYTF. In nucleotides, the CDR3 is TGCAGTGCTACAGCTTCGGAATTTTATGGCTACACCTTC. The rearrangement uses TRBV20-1 and TRBJ1-2; D is undetermined. The CDR3 sequence is 13 residues long. V lost 4 bases and J lost 5, with 14 bases in between. Germline CDR1 and CDR2: DFQATT and SNEGSKA (reference sequence).

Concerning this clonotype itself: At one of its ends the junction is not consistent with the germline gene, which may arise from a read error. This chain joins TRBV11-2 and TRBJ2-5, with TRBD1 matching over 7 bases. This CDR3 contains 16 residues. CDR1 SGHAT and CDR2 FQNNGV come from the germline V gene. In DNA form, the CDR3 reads TGTGCCAGCTGCTTAGACCGGGACAGCCTAGGCGGGACCCAGTACTTC. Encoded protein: CASCLDRDSLGGTQYF.

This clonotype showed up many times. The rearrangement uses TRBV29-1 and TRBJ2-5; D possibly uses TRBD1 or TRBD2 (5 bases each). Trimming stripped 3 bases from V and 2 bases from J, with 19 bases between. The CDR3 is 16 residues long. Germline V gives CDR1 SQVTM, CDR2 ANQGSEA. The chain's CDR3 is CSVEDYRPGQQETQYF. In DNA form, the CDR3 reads TGCAGCGTTGAGGATTATCGGCCGGGGCAACAAGAGACCCAGTACTTC. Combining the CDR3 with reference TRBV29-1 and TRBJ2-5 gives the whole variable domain SAVISQKPSRDICQRGTSLTIQCQVDSQVTMMFWYRQQPGQSLTLIATANQGSEATYESGFVIDKFPISRPNLTFSTLTVSNMSPEDSSIYLCSVEDYRPGQQETQYFGPGTRLLVL.

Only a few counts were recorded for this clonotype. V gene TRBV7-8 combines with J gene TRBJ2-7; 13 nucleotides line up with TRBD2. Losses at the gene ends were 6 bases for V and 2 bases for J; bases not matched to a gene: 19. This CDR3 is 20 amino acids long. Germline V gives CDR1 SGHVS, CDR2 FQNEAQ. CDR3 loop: CASRSDPSPWTSGGTYEQYF. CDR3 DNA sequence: TGTGCCAGCAGATCAGATCCTTCCCCATGGACTAGCGGGGGTACCTACGAGCAGTACTTC.

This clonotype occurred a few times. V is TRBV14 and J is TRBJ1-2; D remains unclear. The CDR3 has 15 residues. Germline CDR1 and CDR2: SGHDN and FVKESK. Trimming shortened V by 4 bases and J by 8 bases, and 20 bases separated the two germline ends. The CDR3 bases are TGTGCCAGCAGCCCCCTTTCCGGGAGCTTTGGCGGCTACACCTTC. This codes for CASSPLSGSFGGYTF.

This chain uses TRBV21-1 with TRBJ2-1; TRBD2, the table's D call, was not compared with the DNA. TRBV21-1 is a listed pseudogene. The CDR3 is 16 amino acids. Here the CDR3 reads CAIQKISSGINNEQFF. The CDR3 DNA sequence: TGTGCCATCCAAAAAATTTCTAGCGGGATTAACAATGAGCAGTTCTTC.

The CDR3: CASSTGPSGANVLTF. The CDR3, as DNA: TGTGCCAGCAGCACCGGCCCCTCTGGGGCCAACGTCCTGACTTTC. The chain couples TRBV9 to TRBJ2-6; D uncertain. V was pared by 4 bases and J by 0 bases, with 8 bases between. The CDR3 spans 15 residues. Looked up from germline, CDR1 is SGDLS and CDR2 is YYNGEE.

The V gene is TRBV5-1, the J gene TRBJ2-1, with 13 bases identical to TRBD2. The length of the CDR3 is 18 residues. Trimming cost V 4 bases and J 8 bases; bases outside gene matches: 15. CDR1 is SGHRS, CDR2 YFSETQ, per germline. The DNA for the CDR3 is TGCGCCAGCAGCGCACGAGCAGGGACTAGCGGGGTATTATATGAGCAGTTCTTC. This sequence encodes CASSARAGTSGVLYEQFF.

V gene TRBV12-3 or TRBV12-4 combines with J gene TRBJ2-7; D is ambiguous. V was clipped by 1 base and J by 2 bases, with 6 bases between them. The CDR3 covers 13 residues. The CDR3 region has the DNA TGTGCCAGCAGTTTAGTGGCGGCCTACGAGCAGTACTTC. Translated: CASSLVAAYEQYF.

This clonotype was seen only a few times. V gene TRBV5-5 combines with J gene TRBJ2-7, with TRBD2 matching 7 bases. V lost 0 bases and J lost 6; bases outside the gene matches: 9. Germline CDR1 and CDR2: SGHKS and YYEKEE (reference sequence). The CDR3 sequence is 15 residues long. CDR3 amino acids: CASSLDGLVSSEQYF. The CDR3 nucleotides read TGTGCCAGCAGCTTGGATGGACTAGTTTCTTCCGAGCAGTACTTC.